This T cell receptor beta chain was found in a study of blood T cell repertoires in COVID-19. Cohort 3 recovery required two negative PCRs, clearance, or symptom resolution. Generated by immunoSEQ multiplex PCR, the TCRdb table keeps only in-frame clones and is missing some. There are under 250,000 clones in the sample; 70% to 85% occur only once, and more than 3% lies in the top ten. Germline lookup yields CDR1 MNHNS and CDR2 SASEGT. Trimming took 1 base from V and 0 from J, leaving 4 bases between them. The CDR3 consists of 14 residues. Input material: PBMCs or T cells enriched from blood (not recorded which). This clonotype was obtained from a woman aged 60-75 years who had recovered from COVID-19. The gene calls are TRBV6-1 and TRBJ1-3; no clear D gene. The CDR3 reads CASSEGLSGNTIYF. The CDR3 DNA sequence: TGTGCCAGCAGTGAAGGGCTCTCTGGAAACACCATATATTTT.